The source of this TCR beta chain is a study of technical replicates of blood from several donors. Clones were sequenced by immunoSEQ multiplex PCR, and TCRdb holds only the in-frame ones, with some missing. The sample carries 91,000 or so clones, 95% recorded once. This CDR3 is 16 amino acids long. CDR1 MNHEY and CDR2 SMNVEV come from the germline V gene (reference sequence). Trimming took off 5 bases at V and 0 bases at J, with 15 bases between the two ends. Sequencing was performed on T cells isolated from PBMCs. The chain joins TRBV27 to TRBJ2-3; maybe TRBD2 (5 bases). The receptor was isolated from a human donor in good health. The CDR3 sequence: CASSTLAASSTDTQYF. The CDR3 DNA is TGTGCCAGCAGTACCCTAGCAGCCTCTAGCACAGATACGCAGTATTTT.